This TCR beta chain was recorded in a study of blood T cell repertoires in COVID-19 (TCRdb year 2020). Regarding the complete study: Collaborator samples came from the United States, Italy and Spain and covered acute and convalescent phases of COVID-19. The material from the prospective study consisted of cDNA or gDNA derived from T cells, B-cell-depleted T cells, or PBMCs. The dataset comprised deeply sampled blood TCRbeta repertoires from subjects exposed to, actively infected with, or recovered from COVID-19. The repertoires were made available in a free public database intended to serve as a resource for research on the immune response to SARS-CoV-2. Samples came from the ongoing ImmuneRACE study (first 160 participants) plus 1,254 subjects from 6 global collaborators. A de-identified subject ID, COVID-19 status, age in years and sex were almost always included in the sample metadata. Where available, HLA class I and class II types were obtained from metadata supplied by the sample provider rather than from assay-based typing. Overall results and qualifications from the work: Clinical and demographic metadata were provided uncurated, with the amount varying by source and participant.

About this clone itself: The clone's antigen remains unknown. Base-call qualities are not available, and no considerably larger clone is one nucleotide away.

Collaborating institutions collected whole blood in K2EDTA tubes following their own protocols. For TCRbeta analysis, collaborators shipped samples as frozen whole blood, isolated PBMCs, or DNA extracted from either of those sample types. TCRbeta CDR3 regions were amplified from genomic DNA by means of the immunoSEQ Assay, a bias-controlled multiplex PCR. As for how the authors treated the data: The number of nucleated cells in each sample was estimated from the amplification of reference gene primers within the assay. Sequence reads were collapsed and filtered to measure the absolute abundance of every unique TCRbeta CDR3 rearrangement. For each sample, productive Simpson clonality was calculated as the square root of Simpson's diversity index over productive rearrangements. TCRdb limited this immuneACCESS table to in-frame rearrangements with V and J called. A share of clones is missing; checked studies link under half to unresolved V genes, and the rest is unexplained. D and trimming come from the DNA, and the V and J calls and clone size come from that table. In this sample the table shows approximately 220,000 clones, roughly four fifths of which occur a single time. The leading ten clones occupy over 3.5% of the sample.

The sample was peripheral blood. The TCR sequence derives from a woman between 65 and 79 years old with acute or convalescent COVID-19.

CDR3 loop: CASSEGTSGGYKQETQYF. The nucleotides are TGCGCCAGCAGCGAAGGGACTAGCGGGGGTTACAAACAAGAGACCCAGTACTTC. The rearrangement joined TRBV10-1 to TRBJ2-5, with 14 bases aligning to TRBD2. The CDR3 covers 18 residues, taking in both the cysteine and the phenylalanine. The retained sequence is limited to the CDR3, 54 bases, with the frame set at the first base. CDR1 and CDR2 (WNHNN, SYGVQD) derive from the germline V gene (reference sequence). V ends up 6 bases short and J 2 bases short, with an unmatched junction base count of 11.